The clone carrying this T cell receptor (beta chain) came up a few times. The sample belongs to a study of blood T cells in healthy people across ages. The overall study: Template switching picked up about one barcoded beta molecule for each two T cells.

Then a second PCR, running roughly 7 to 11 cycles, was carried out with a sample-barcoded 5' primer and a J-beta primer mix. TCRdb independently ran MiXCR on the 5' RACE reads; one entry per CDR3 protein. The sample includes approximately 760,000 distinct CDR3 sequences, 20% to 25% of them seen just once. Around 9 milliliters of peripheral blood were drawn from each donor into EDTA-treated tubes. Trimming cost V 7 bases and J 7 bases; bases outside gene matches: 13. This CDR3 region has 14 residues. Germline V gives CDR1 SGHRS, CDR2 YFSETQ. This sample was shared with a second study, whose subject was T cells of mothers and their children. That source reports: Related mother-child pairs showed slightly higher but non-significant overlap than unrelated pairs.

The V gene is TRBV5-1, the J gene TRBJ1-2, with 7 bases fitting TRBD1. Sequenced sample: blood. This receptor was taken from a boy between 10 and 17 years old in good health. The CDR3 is CASPRVARGGGYTF. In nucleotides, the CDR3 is TGCGCCAGCCCGAGGGTCGCCAGGGGGGGTGGCTACACCTTC. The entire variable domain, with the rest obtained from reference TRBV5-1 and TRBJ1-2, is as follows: KAGVTQTPRYLIKTRGQQVTLSCSPISGHRSVSWYQQTPGQGLQFLFEYFSETQRNKGNFPGRFSGRQFSNSRSEMNVSTLELGDSALYLCASPRVARGGGYTFGSGTRLTVV.